Listed below are T cell receptor beta chains from one sample, sequenced in a study of regulatory and conventional T cells in RAG deficiency. Method: immunoSEQ multiplex PCR; TCRdb's copy keeps in-frame clones and lacks some. The repertoire consists of fewer than 30,000 clones, with about 96% occurring once and the leading ten covering under 0.2%. The sample also formed part of further work on regulatory T cells.

Material for sequencing was CD25- CD4+ T cells sorted from blood. These receptors were taken from a human donor in good health. CDR3s include the opening cysteine and the closing phenylalanine or tryptophan.

cdr3_aa cdr3_length j_call v_call
CASSEASGTGLSNTGELFF 19 TRBJ2-2 TRBV6-1
CASSSPGSEQFF 12 TRBJ2-1 TRBV6-5
CASSGLSNQPQHF 13 TRBJ1-5 TRBV6-6
CASSPHRDYGYTF 13 TRBJ1-2 TRBV7-3
CASSISGTSGEGEQFF 16 TRBJ2-1 TRBV5-1
CASSLEVTGVNGYTF 15 TRBJ1-2 TRBV7-9
CASSQQGYEQYF 12 TRBJ2-7 TRBV11-2
CASSVGDNLYNEQFF 15 TRBJ2-1 TRBV9
CASSLSRTNEKLFF 14 TRBJ1-4 TRBV19
CASSSYRGKNTEAFF 15 TRBJ1-1 TRBV11-2
CASSLGGGGEKLFF 14 TRBJ1-4 TRBV7-2
CASSQRVLAKNIQYF 15 TRBJ2-4 TRBV4-1
CASSSEGGHQKLFF 14 TRBJ1-4 TRBV6-5
CASSSRDRGLATNEKLFF 18 TRBJ1-4 TRBV5-1
CASSESMGGRDTQYF 15 TRBJ2-3 TRBV10-1
CASSRSQGASYGYTF 15 TRBJ1-2 TRBV7-2
CASSRTESGGYTF 13 TRBJ1-2 TRBV11-2
CASSLNGGGLTDTQYF 16 TRBJ2-3 TRBV7-3
CASSFSWTGYLETQYF 16 TRBJ2-5 TRBV5-1
CASSEGTGGREKLFF 15 TRBJ1-4 TRBV5-4
CASSVDQRGANTGELFF 17 TRBJ2-2 TRBV9
CASSLIEGAGAFF 13 TRBJ1-1 TRBV7-3
CASSLDRAGGNIQYF 15 TRBJ2-4 TRBV11-2
CASSTRQGNQPQHF 14 TRBJ1-5 TRBV27